The clone carrying this T cell receptor (beta chain) was picked up a small number of times. Its antigen is currently unknown. What was sequenced were expressed TCRB transcripts, since all of the isolated RNA had been reverse transcribed. The protocol was immunoSEQ multiplex PCR, while the TCRdb copy is restricted to in-frame clones and leaves out a portion. The data hold 95,000 to 150,000 clones, with approximately 15% observed a single time. CDR1 and CDR2 (germline): GTSNPN, SVGIG (reference sequence). This CDR3 has 15 residues. Trimming left V 0 bases short and J 1 base short, with 13 bases between. This sample is drawn from a study of beta chain features in type 1 diabetes. As for the study in general: Cell yields, age and gender were similar between patients and healthy donors.

Study conclusions and caveats: Highly expressing activated T cells could be over-counted with a cDNA template. Equally in patients and controls, PCR might preferentially amplify shorter templates. Shorter TCRB CDR3s, moderately but significantly so, were found in Type 1 diabetes patients in all four CD4+ subsets. Compared to healthy donors, patients appeared to have naive, central memory and Treg TCRB repertoires that were more alike.

The receptor was isolated from a man between 18 and 35 years old with type 1 diabetes. Sequencing was done on a sample of central memory CD4+ T cells from blood. The chain combines TRBV30 with TRBJ2-7; D remains unclear. The DNA of the CDR3 is TGTGCCTGGAGTGTACGGCAGGCTCTATCCTACGAGCAGTACTTC. Protein: CAWSVRQALSYEQYF.